Presented here are 12 T cell receptor beta chains from one specimen sequenced in a study of metastatic and nonmetastatic thyroid tumors. TCRdb recomputed clones from the PCR reads via MiXCR. Among about 28,000 clones listed, 20% to 25% were seen once. Thyroid surgery was preceded by no treatment in any patient. What was sequenced was blood. Every receptor here comes from a female donor with papillary thyroid cancer or a benign thyroid nodule (not recorded which). Some clones in this sample may be carry-over from other donors' samples.

This clone was counted at least ten times. V gene TRBV6-1 combines with J gene TRBJ2-7; D remains ambiguous. The V and J ends lost 2 bases and 1 base respectively, with 24 bases between them. Per germline, CDR1 MNHNS and CDR2 SASEGT. This CDR3 spans 19 amino acids. The CDR3 DNA is TGTGCCAGCAGTGAACCGACGGGTGTCGGGTATACCGGTTCCTACGAGCAGTACTTC. This codes for CASSEPTGVGYTGSYEQYF.

This clone occurred many times. This rearrangement joins TRBV9 to TRBJ2-3, with D possibly TRBD1 on 5 matching bases. CDR3 length: 15 amino acids. Germline CDR1 reads SGDLS; CDR2 reads YYNGEE. Trimming removed 4 bases at V and 8 bases at J, with 20 bases between. CDR3 DNA: TGTGCCAGCAGCCCTCCCTCCACAGGAGATGGTACGCAGTATTTT. Translated, it gives CASSPPSTGDGTQYF.

At least ten counts were recorded for this clone. This chain connects TRBV28 to TRBJ1-5; D might be TRBD1 (5 bases). Trimming removed 0 bases at V and 0 bases at J, with 12 bases between. Germline assignment: CDR1 MDHEN and CDR2 SYDVKM. The CDR3 is 17 residues long. For the CDR3, the DNA is TGTGCCAGCAGTTTATGGGGACTGACCTTTAGCAATCAGCCCCAGCATTTT. Encoded protein: CASSLWGLTFSNQPQHF.

V usage is TRBV20-1 and J usage is TRBJ1-1; 7 bases align to TRBD1. The junction had 7 bases not matched to a gene; V was cut back by 1 base and J by 8 bases. The CDR3 runs 13 residues. The germline V gene encodes CDR1 DFQATT and CDR2 SNEGSKA (reference sequence). CDR3 sequence reads: CSARGTQGGEAFF. The CDR3 nucleotides are TGCAGTGCTAGAGGTACTCAAGGGGGCGAAGCTTTCTTT.

This clone came up a few times. This chain connects TRBV10-1 to TRBJ2-7; no definite D call. The length of the CDR3 is 15 residues. V was trimmed by 4 bases and J by 1 base, leaving 14 bases between them. Germline values: CDR1 WNHNN, CDR2 SYGVQD (reference sequence). CDR3 coding DNA: TGCGCCAGCAGTGGAAACCTAAATCCTTCCTACGAGCAGTACTTC. This translates into CASSGNLNPSYEQYF.

The chain employs TRBV6-5 and TRBJ1-1, with 7 bases that match TRBD1. This CDR3 has 14 amino acids. V gave up 2 bases and J gave up 4 bases; unmatched junction bases: 4. CDR1 and CDR2 (germline): MNHEY, SVGAGI. The CDR3 protein is CASSYRQGGTEAFF. DNA of the CDR3: TGTGCCAGCAGTTACCGACAGGGAGGCACTGAAGCTTTCTTT.

This chain connects TRBV11-1 to TRBJ1-1, with 9 bases that match TRBD1. CDR3 length equals 16 residues. Germline V CDR1 and CDR2: SGHAT, FQDESV (reference sequence). V shed 5 bases, J shed 0 bases, and the junction held 7 bases outside the gene matches. For the CDR3, the DNA is TGTGCCAGCAGCCCCCGGACAGGGGCCTTGAACACTGAAGCTTTCTTT. The encoded protein is CASSPRTGALNTEAFF.

This clone has ten or more counts. V usage is TRBV5-5 and J usage is TRBJ1-4, with 8 bases fitting TRBD1. The CDR3 runs 15 residues. V was clipped by 0 bases and J by 8 bases; unmatched bases: 6. Germline V gene data show CDR1 as SGHKS and CDR2 as YYEKEE (reference sequence). The CDR3 is CASSLGRTGTEKLFF. As DNA, the CDR3 is TGTGCCAGCAGCTTGGGTCGGACAGGGACCGAAAAACTGTTTTTT.

This clone turned up a few times. The J gene is TRBJ2-3, the V gene TRBV11-2; 13 bases align to TRBD2. This CDR3 spans 17 amino acids. V gave up 2 bases and J gave up 6 bases; unmatched junction bases: 8. CDR1 SGHAT and CDR2 FQNNGV come from the germline V gene. CDR3: CASSLSGTSGVSDTQYF. DNA for the CDR3: TGTGCCAGCAGCTTATCCGGGACTAGCGGGGTTTCGGATACGCAGTATTTT. Variable domain in full (rest from reference TRBV11-2 and TRBJ2-3): EAGVAQSPRYKIIEKRQSVAFWCNPISGHATLYWYQQILGQGPKLLIQFQNNGVVDDSQLPKDRFSAERLKGVDSTLKIQPAKLEDSAVYLCASSLSGTSGVSDTQYFGPGTRLTVL.

In this sample, this clone turned up a few times. A read error may explain this, as a much larger clone is one base away. The sample has other DNA sequences that encode this CDR3 too. The chain links TRBV20-1 to TRBJ2-2; a weak D match, TRBD2 (5 bases). Germline CDR1 is DFQATT and CDR2 is SNEGSKA (reference sequence). The CDR3 runs 17 residues. CDR3 amino acids: CGARAPELEWSGGELFF. Here the CDR3 DNA reads TGCGGTGCTAGAGCCCCCGAACTAGAATGGTCCGGCGGGGAGCTGTTTTTT.

The genes are TRBV10-1 and TRBJ2-1; TRBD2 agrees at 10 bases. In germline, CDR1 is WNHNN, CDR2 SYGVQD (reference sequence). Losses at the gene ends were 6 bases for V and 3 bases for J; bases not matched to a gene: 5. There are 15 residues in the CDR3. CDR3 protein: CASSLTSGIYNEQFF. DNA of the CDR3: TGCGCCAGCAGCCTCACTAGCGGGATCTACAATGAGCAGTTCTTC.

This clone turned up a few times. The chain recombines TRBV11-3 with TRBJ2-7; 8 bases fit TRBD1. Trimming at V came to 0 bases and at J to 4 bases, leaving 5 bases not matched to a gene. Germline V lookup: CDR1 SGHNT, CDR2 YENEEA. The CDR3 has 15 residues. The CDR3 DNA is TGTGCCAGCAGCTTAGAACGAGGACAGGGTTACGAGCAGTACTTC. Its translation: CASSLERGQGYEQYF.